These 9 T cell receptor beta chains were all obtained from the same sample, sequenced in a study of blood T cell repertoires in COVID-19. This table comes from immunoSEQ multiplex PCR, and its TCRdb copy is limited to in-frame clones, with some not included. The sample includes about 330,000 clones, about 85% seen only once; the top ten take approximately 5.2%. Specimen: PBMCs or T cells enriched from blood (not recorded which). Every receptor here comes from a woman in her twenties or thirties who had recovered from COVID-19.

The V gene is TRBV29-1, the J gene TRBJ1-3, with 7 bases lining up with TRBD1. Germline CDR1 SQVTM, CDR2 ANQGSEA. The junction had 6 bases not matched to a gene; V was cut back by 4 bases and J by 6 bases. The CDR3 loop spans 13 amino acids. The CDR3 nucleotides are TGCAGCGTTGCCGACAGGGTTTTAAACACCATATATTTT. This translates into CSVADRVLNTIYF.

This clone was found a few times. The rearrangement uses TRBV19 and TRBJ1-5; D call uncertain. V gave up 4 bases and J gave up 2 bases, with 9 bases separating them. The CDR3 sequence is 14 residues long. The germline V gene encodes CDR1 LNHDA and CDR2 SQIVND (reference sequence). CDR3 sequence: CASSKPPGNQPQHF. Here the CDR3 DNA reads TGTGCCAGTAGTAAGCCTCCGGGCAATCAGCCCCAGCATTTT.

The genes are TRBV19 and TRBJ1-2; D is possibly TRBD1 (5 bases). Germline lookup yields CDR1 LNHDA and CDR2 SQIVND (reference sequence). The V end lost 3 bases, the J end lost 4 bases, and 9 bases lay between the germline ends. The CDR3 contains 13 residues. The CDR3 DNA is TGTGCCAGTAGTATCGGCAGGGCCTATGGCTACACCTTC. The encoded protein is CASSIGRAYGYTF.

The rearrangement joins TRBV14 to TRBJ1-2; the D is unclear. Germline V lookup: CDR1 SGHDN, CDR2 FVKESK. The V and J ends lost 6 bases and 2 bases respectively, with 10 bases between them. The length of the CDR3 is 13 residues. CDR3 in amino acids: CASRPQANYGYTF. CDR3 coding DNA: TGTGCCAGCAGACCCCAGGCCAACTATGGCTACACCTTC.

This chain links TRBV19 with TRBJ1-1; 7 bases line up with TRBD1. V was pared by 5 bases and J by 0 bases, with 9 bases of the junction left unmatched. Germline-derived CDR1 and CDR2 are LNHDA and SQIVND (reference sequence). This CDR3 spans 16 amino acids. The CDR3 nucleotides read TGTGCCAGTAGTTTCCGGTTGAGGGGGCTGAACACTGAAGCTTTCTTT. Translating it yields CASSFRLRGLNTEAFF.

The chain uses TRBV15 and TRBJ1-1; D gene ambiguous. Trimming took off 1 base at V and 1 base at J, with 7 bases between the two ends. The CDR3 length is 14 residues. Germline V gives CDR1 LNHNV, CDR2 YYDKDF (reference sequence). CDR3 loop: CATSRVVPNTEAFF. Here the CDR3 DNA reads TGTGCCACCAGCAGAGTCGTTCCGAACACTGAAGCTTTCTTT.

The gene calls are TRBV2 and TRBJ2-7; possible D gene TRBD2, 7 bases. Trimming removed 6 bases from V and 2 bases from J, with 14 bases in between. The CDR3 runs to 14 residues. Per germline, CDR1 SNHLY and CDR2 FYNNEI. Here the CDR3 reads CASRLGGGPYEQYF. The DNA of the CDR3 is TGTGCCAGCAGGCTAGGGGGGGGACCCTACGAGCAGTACTTC.

The chain recombines TRBV4-3 with TRBJ1-6; D ambiguous. CDR1 and CDR2 from the germline V gene are LGHNA and YSLEER. This CDR3 contains 17 residues. Trimming stripped 0 bases from V and 2 bases from J, with 11 bases between. DNA of the CDR3: TGCGCCAGCAGCCAAGAGGTTACGGGTCCCTATAATTCACCCCTCCACTTT. Amino acids: CASSQEVTGPYNSPLHF.

V gene TRBV5-5 combines with J gene TRBJ1-2; D is perhaps TRBD1 (5 bases). V dropped 2 bases and J dropped 4 bases, with 12 bases sitting between them. The germline CDR1 and CDR2 sequences are SGHKS and YYEKEE (reference sequence). The CDR3 sequence is 14 residues long. CDR3 residues: CASSFGGDFYGYTF. Here the CDR3 DNA reads TGTGCCAGCAGCTTCGGGGGGGATTTCTATGGCTACACCTTC.